This is a list of T cell receptor beta chains from one sample in a study of beta chain features in type 1 diabetes. Profiling relied on immunoSEQ multiplex PCR, and the TCRdb table lists in-frame clones only, not all of them. The sample has just over 450,000 clones, about 30% seen once. The sequenced material came from naive CD4+ T cells from blood. The source of these receptors is a man younger than 35 in good health. Each CDR3 is given with its conserved first and last residue. The D gene is left open where the match is weak. For some rows the clone size is stated as once, few or many, or as a class when expanded; others skip it.

j_call: TRBJ2-3
clone_size: -
v_call: TRBV7-9
d_call: -
cdr3_nt: TGTGCCAGCAGCTTCGGGGGCGCGGGAGATACGCAGTATTTT
cdr3_aa: CASSFGGAGDTQYF

j_call: TRBJ2-1
clone_size: -
v_call: TRBV19
d_call: -
cdr3_nt: TGTGCCAGTAGTCAGTTACAGGGTGACAATGAGCAGTTCTTC
cdr3_aa: CASSQLQGDNEQFF

j_call: TRBJ2-1
clone_size: -
v_call: TRBV7-2
d_call: -
cdr3_nt: TGTGCCAGCAGCTTAGGCTCAGGGTACAATGAGCAGTTCTTC
cdr3_aa: CASSLGSGYNEQFF

j_call: TRBJ2-1
clone_size: few
v_call: TRBV13
d_call: TRBD1
cdr3_nt: TGTGCCAGCAGCCGCGACAGGGGCAACAATGAGCAGTTCTTC
cdr3_aa: CASSRDRGNNEQFF

j_call: TRBJ1-2
clone_size: few
v_call: TRBV2
d_call: -
cdr3_nt: TGTGCCAGCAAAGGATTCGGCGGTGAGAATGGCTACACCTTC
cdr3_aa: CASKGFGGENGYTF

j_call: TRBJ2-5
clone_size: -
v_call: TRBV7-2
d_call: -
cdr3_nt: TGTGCCAGCAGCGCCCGACAGACCCAAGAGACCCAGTACTTC
cdr3_aa: CASSARQTQETQYF

j_call: TRBJ2-7
clone_size: few
v_call: TRBV11-2
d_call: TRBD2
cdr3_nt: TGTGCCAGCAGCCAAGGACTAGCGAGCGAGCAGTACTTC
cdr3_aa: CASSQGLASEQYF

j_call: TRBJ2-1
clone_size: few
v_call: TRBV5-1
d_call: TRBD2
cdr3_nt: TGCGCCAGCAGCCCTCGAGCGGGAGGGTACAATGAGCAGTTCTTC
cdr3_aa: CASSPRAGGYNEQFF

j_call: TRBJ1-2
clone_size: -
v_call: TRBV20-1
d_call: -
cdr3_nt: TGCAGTGCTTGGACGGGAGGCTACACCTTC
cdr3_aa: CSAWTGGYTF

j_call: TRBJ1-4
clone_size: -
v_call: TRBV18
d_call: -
cdr3_nt: TGTGCCAGCTCACCAGGAGACAGTAATGAAAAACTGTTTTTT
cdr3_aa: CASSPGDSNEKLFF

j_call: TRBJ1-1
clone_size: -
v_call: TRBV29-1
d_call: -
cdr3_nt: TGCAGCGTTGAAGGTGGGTCGGGAGCTTTCTTT
cdr3_aa: CSVEGGSGAFF

j_call: TRBJ2-1
clone_size: few
v_call: TRBV7-9
d_call: TRBD2
cdr3_nt: TGTGCCAGCAGCTCTAGCGGGAGGTTGCTGAATGAGCAGTTCTTC
cdr3_aa: CASSSSGRLLNEQFF

j_call: TRBJ2-3
clone_size: -
v_call: TRBV7-9
d_call: TRBD2
cdr3_nt: TGTGCCAGCAGCTTAGGACTAGCTGCAGATACGCAGTATTTT
cdr3_aa: CASSLGLAADTQYF

j_call: TRBJ2-1
clone_size: -
v_call: TRBV29-1
d_call: TRBD2
cdr3_nt: TGCAGCGCCCAGCGGGAGGTCTCCTACAATGAGCAGTTCTTC
cdr3_aa: CSAQREVSYNEQFF

j_call: TRBJ2-5
clone_size: -
v_call: TRBV18
d_call: -
cdr3_nt: TGTGCCAGCTCCCCGTACCAAGAGACCCAGTACTTC
cdr3_aa: CASSPYQETQYF

j_call: TRBJ2-7
clone_size: once
v_call: TRBV7-9
d_call: TRBD2
cdr3_nt: TGTGCCAGCAGCTTTCAGCGGGGCTCCTACGAGCAGTACTTC
cdr3_aa: CASSFQRGSYEQYF

j_call: TRBJ2-1
clone_size: -
v_call: TRBV7-9
d_call: -
cdr3_nt: TGTGCCAGCAGCTTTAGGGGGACGACCGATGAGCAGTTCTTC
cdr3_aa: CASSFRGTTDEQFF

j_call: TRBJ2-2
clone_size: few
v_call: TRBV7-2
d_call: -
cdr3_nt: TGTGCCAGCAGCTTAGAGGGGGGAGTCCCCGGGGAGCTGTTTTTT
cdr3_aa: CASSLEGGVPGELFF

j_call: TRBJ2-4
clone_size: -
v_call: TRBV4-1
d_call: TRBD2
cdr3_nt: TGCGCCAGCAGCCAAGATCAACTGCTAGCGGGAAGGTACATTCAGTACTTC
cdr3_aa: CASSQDQLLAGRYIQYF

j_call: TRBJ2-7
clone_size: few
v_call: TRBV2
d_call: -
cdr3_nt: TGTGCCAGCAGTGGGGCCAGCTACGAGCAGTACTTC
cdr3_aa: CASSGASYEQYF

j_call: TRBJ2-3
clone_size: few
v_call: TRBV10-3
d_call: -
cdr3_nt: TGTGCCATCAGTGGTAACTTGGCGCTGAGCACAGATACGCAGTATTTT
cdr3_aa: CAISGNLALSTDTQYF

j_call: TRBJ2-1
clone_size: -
v_call: TRBV10-3
d_call: TRBD2
cdr3_nt: TGTGCCATCAGTGCGGCTAGCGGGTTCTACAATGAGCAGTTCTTC
cdr3_aa: CAISAASGFYNEQFF

j_call: TRBJ2-1
clone_size: few
v_call: TRBV7-2
d_call: -
cdr3_nt: TGTGCCAGCAGCTTAGCTCGTCGTTGGGACAATGAGCAGTTCTTC
cdr3_aa: CASSLARRWDNEQFF

j_call: TRBJ1-2
clone_size: -
v_call: TRBV7-9
d_call: -
cdr3_nt: TGTGCCAGCAGCTTAGCCATTACGACAGGTCCCGATTTC
cdr3_aa: CASSLAITTGPDF

j_call: TRBJ2-5
clone_size: -
v_call: TRBV29-1
d_call: -
cdr3_nt: TGCAGCGTTTCCAGCGGGGAGACCCAGTACTTC
cdr3_aa: CSVSSGETQYF

j_call: TRBJ2-5
clone_size: -
v_call: TRBV6-6
d_call: -
cdr3_nt: TGTGCCAGCACCTATGGTGACAGGAGGAAGGAGACCCAGTACTTC
cdr3_aa: CASTYGDRRKETQYF

j_call: TRBJ2-1
clone_size: few
v_call: TRBV9
d_call: TRBD2
cdr3_nt: TGTGCCAGCAGCGTAACTAGCGAGATCAATGAGCAGTTCTTC
cdr3_aa: CASSVTSEINEQFF

j_call: TRBJ2-4
clone_size: few
v_call: TRBV28
d_call: -
cdr3_nt: TGTGCCAGCAGTTTCCCTGGCAGGGACAAAAACATTCAGTACTTC
cdr3_aa: CASSFPGRDKNIQYF

j_call: TRBJ1-3
clone_size: -
v_call: TRBV9
d_call: -
cdr3_nt: TGTGCCAGCAGCTCTATGAAAGGACAACCAACTGGAAACACCATATATTTT
cdr3_aa: CASSSMKGQPTGNTIYF

j_call: TRBJ2-7
clone_size: few
v_call: TRBV27
d_call: TRBD2
cdr3_nt: TGTGCCAGCAATCCCCTAGCGGCACCCTACGAGCAGTACTTC
cdr3_aa: CASNPLAAPYEQYF

j_call: TRBJ2-1
clone_size: -
v_call: TRBV5-4
d_call: -
cdr3_nt: TGTGCCAGCAGGAAGGGATCGAGCTCCTACAATGAGCAGTTCTTC
cdr3_aa: CASRKGSSSYNEQFF

j_call: TRBJ2-1
clone_size: few
v_call: TRBV9
d_call: -
cdr3_nt: TGTGCCAGCAGCGTAGGATCCCGCAATGAGCAGTTCTTC
cdr3_aa: CASSVGSRNEQFF

j_call: TRBJ2-3
clone_size: -
v_call: TRBV4-2
d_call: -
cdr3_nt: TGTGCCAGCAGCCAAGTCGTGGTCACAGATACGCAGTATTTT
cdr3_aa: CASSQVVVTDTQYF

j_call: TRBJ2-7
clone_size: -
v_call: TRBV30
d_call: TRBD2
cdr3_nt: TGTGCCTGGAGTCCCGGACTAGCGGAGTACGAGCAGTACTTC
cdr3_aa: CAWSPGLAEYEQYF

j_call: TRBJ2-3
clone_size: -
v_call: TRBV7-2
d_call: -
cdr3_nt: TGTGCCAGCAGCTTAGTGGGGCCAGATACGCAGTATTTT
cdr3_aa: CASSLVGPDTQYF

j_call: TRBJ1-5
clone_size: -
v_call: TRBV19
d_call: -
cdr3_nt: TGTGCCAGTAGTATAGAAAGGCAGCCCCAGCATTTT
cdr3_aa: CASSIERQPQHF

j_call: TRBJ2-6
clone_size: -
v_call: TRBV5-4
d_call: -
cdr3_nt: TGTGCCAGCGCCGACCGTAGAGCTGGGGCCAACGTCCTGACTTTC
cdr3_aa: CASADRRAGANVLTF

j_call: TRBJ1-2
clone_size: -
v_call: TRBV29-1
d_call: TRBD1
cdr3_nt: TGCAGCGTTGCAAGGACAGGCCCTGCCCATGGCTACACCTTC
cdr3_aa: CSVARTGPAHGYTF

j_call: TRBJ2-6
clone_size: few
v_call: TRBV29-1
d_call: -
cdr3_nt: TGCAGCGTTGGGGACACCCAGAGCTCTGGGGCCAACGTCCTGACTTTC
cdr3_aa: CSVGDTQSSGANVLTF

j_call: TRBJ2-7
clone_size: -
v_call: TRBV19
d_call: -
cdr3_nt: TGTGCCAGTAGTATTTTTGGGGGTAGGTCCTACGAGCAGTACTTC
cdr3_aa: CASSIFGGRSYEQYF

j_call: TRBJ1-2
clone_size: few
v_call: TRBV29-1
d_call: -
cdr3_nt: TGCAGCGTTCCGGAAGGGGTAGGAGGCTACACCTTC
cdr3_aa: CSVPEGVGGYTF

j_call: TRBJ2-1
clone_size: -
v_call: TRBV28
d_call: -
cdr3_nt: TGTGCCAGCAGGGGATACAATGAGCAGTTCTTC
cdr3_aa: CASRGYNEQFF

j_call: TRBJ2-7
clone_size: few
v_call: TRBV30
d_call: TRBD2
cdr3_nt: TGTGCCTGGAGTGTACTAGCGGGAGGTTGGGAGCAGTACTTC
cdr3_aa: CAWSVLAGGWEQYF

j_call: TRBJ1-5
clone_size: few
v_call: TRBV2
d_call: TRBD1
cdr3_nt: TGTGCCAGCAGTGTTGAACAGGGGAGTATCCAGCCCCAGCATTTT
cdr3_aa: CASSVEQGSIQPQHF